This T cell receptor (beta chain) is from a study of early T cells in non-severe SARS-CoV-2 infection. TCRdb analysed the 5' RACE reads with MiXCR anew, one entry per CDR3 protein. The profile shows more than 75,000 distinct CDR3 sequences, 13% of them singletons. This clonotype was detected many times. Input material: whole blood. This clonotype was obtained from an adult who was a healthcare worker with PCR-confirmed SARS-CoV-2 infection or an uninfected control (not recorded which).

This chain's CDR3 is CASSLGSSNTGELFF. In nucleotides, the CDR3 is TGTGCCAGCAGTTTGGGCAGTTCGAACACCGGGGAGCTGTTTTTT. V gene TRBV12-3 or TRBV12-4 combines with J gene TRBJ2-2; D is unresolved. The CDR3 totals 15 residues. The V gene lost 3 bases and the J gene lost 0 bases, with 8 bases spanning the gap.